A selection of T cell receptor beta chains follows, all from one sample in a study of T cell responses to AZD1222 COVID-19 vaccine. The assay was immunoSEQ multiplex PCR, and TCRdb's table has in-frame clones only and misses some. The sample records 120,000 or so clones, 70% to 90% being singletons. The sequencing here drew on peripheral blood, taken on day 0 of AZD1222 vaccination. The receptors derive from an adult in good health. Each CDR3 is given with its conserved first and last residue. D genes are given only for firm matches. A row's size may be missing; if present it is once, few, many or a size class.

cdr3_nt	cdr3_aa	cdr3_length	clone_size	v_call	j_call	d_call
TGTGCCAGCAGTTTACAGTTGGGTTTGGGTCTTTTATTAAACTATGGCTACACCTTC	CASSLQLGLGLLLNYGYTF	19	-	TRBV28	TRBJ1-2	-
TGTGCCAGCGGAGACGGGCCGGTTTCCCTCCACTTT	CASGDGPVSLHF	12	-	TRBV6-5	TRBJ1-6	-
TGTGCCAGCTCATCCGGGGGCTACGAGCAGTACTTC	CASSSGGYEQYF	12	-	TRBV18	TRBJ2-7	-
TGTGCCAGTAGTATAGAACAGGGGGGCGAATCACCCCTCCACTTT	CASSIEQGGESPLHF	15	-	TRBV19	TRBJ1-6	TRBD1
TGTGCCATCAGTCCCGGACAGGGGGGTAATTCACCCCTCCACTTT	CAISPGQGGNSPLHF	15	-	TRBV10-3	TRBJ1-6	TRBD1
TGCGCCAGCAGTCCGGACGGTCAAGAGACCCAGTACTTC	CASSPDGQETQYF	13	-	TRBV5-1	TRBJ2-5	-
TGTGCCAGCAGTTTTTTCCCTGGAAACACCATATATTTT	CASSFFPGNTIYF	13	-	TRBV12-3/TRBV12-4	TRBJ1-3	-
TGTGCCAGCTCAGGAGGGGAATCCGGGGAGCTGTTTTTT	CASSGGESGELFF	13	-	TRBV11-3	TRBJ2-2	-
TGTGCCAGCAGTTACACCCGACTAGCGGAGGCTTACGAGCAGTACTTC	CASSYTRLAEAYEQYF	16	once	TRBV6-5	TRBJ2-7	TRBD2
TGTGCCAGTAGTAAGTCAGGAGGCCGTGAAAAACTGTTTTTT	CASSKSGGREKLFF	14	-	TRBV19	TRBJ1-4	-
TGCAGCGTTGATGGACAGGGGGCCCCTGAAGCTTTCTTT	CSVDGQGAPEAFF	13	-	TRBV29-1	TRBJ1-1	TRBD1
TGTGCCTGGAGCAAGCGGCCGAACGGTGAGCAGTTCTTC	CAWSKRPNGEQFF	13	-	TRBV30	TRBJ2-1	-
TGTGCCAGCAGCAGACAGGTTCGGGCGAACTTC	CASSRQVRANF	11	-	TRBV2	TRBJ2-7	-
TGCGCCAGCTTCCCCGGGACTAGCGGGGGGGAAGAGACCCAGTACTTC	CASFPGTSGGEETQYF	16	-	TRBV5-1	TRBJ2-5	TRBD2
TGTGCCAGCAGTGAAATAGCTCAGCCCCAGCATTTT	CASSEIAQPQHF	12	-	TRBV2	TRBJ1-5	-
TGCAGTGCTAGTCTGCCGGGACACCGCTCTGGAAACACCATATATTTT	CSASLPGHRSGNTIYF	16	-	TRBV20-1	TRBJ1-3	-
TGTGCCAGCTCACCACCGTCTTATAGCTCCTACAATGAGCAGTTCTTC	CASSPPSYSSYNEQFF	16	-	TRBV18	TRBJ2-1	-
TGTGCCAGTAGTATCCTTCTAGGACAGGGTTCCTACGAGCAGTACTTC	CASSILLGQGSYEQYF	16	-	TRBV19	TRBJ2-7	TRBD1
TGTGCCAGCAGCGTCATAGAGAACAGGGGGCGCACTGAAGCTTTCTTT	CASSVIENRGRTEAFF	16	-	TRBV7-9	TRBJ1-1	TRBD1
TGTGCCAGCAGTTTGTGGAACTTGGGGACAGGGACGGGCGAGCAGTACTTC	CASSLWNLGTGTGEQYF	17	-	TRBV28	TRBJ2-7	TRBD1
TGTGCCAGCAGTGGGCGCGGGGGCCGATGGGAGTACTTC	CASSGRGGRWEYF	13	-	TRBV6-4	TRBJ2-5	-
TGTGCCAGCAGTCCCGGACGGAATCAGCCCCAGCATTTT	CASSPGRNQPQHF	13	-	TRBV6-5	TRBJ1-5	-
TGTGCCAGCAGCCAACGGAGAACTAGCGGGAGGGCAGTAGAGACCCAGTACTTC	CASSQRRTSGRAVETQYF	18	once	TRBV14	TRBJ2-5	TRBD2
TGTGCCAGCAGTTACTCCTCTAGCGGGGGCCACGAGCAGTACTTC	CASSYSSSGGHEQYF	15	-	TRBV6-5	TRBJ2-7	TRBD2
TGTGCCAGCAGGGGCAGCGGGTACGAGCAGTACTTC	CASRGSGYEQYF	12	-	TRBV27	TRBJ2-7	-
TGTGCCACCAGCACCCTGGACAGGGCCTCTGGAAACACCATATATTTT	CATSTLDRASGNTIYF	16	-	TRBV15	TRBJ1-3	TRBD1
TGTGCCAGCGGGAAAGCGTGGTCGAACACTGAAGCTTTCTTT	CASGKAWSNTEAFF	14	-	TRBV6-5	TRBJ1-1	-
TGTGCCAGCAGTTACTCGCCGCCGGCCTCTGGAAACACCATATATTTT	CASSYSPPASGNTIYF	16	few	TRBV6-5	TRBJ1-3	-
TGTGCCAGCAGTCTAGAGGAGTATGGCTACACCTTC	CASSLEEYGYTF	12	-	TRBV12-3/TRBV12-4	TRBJ1-2	-
TGTGCCAGCAGCATCGGCCAAACGGGTGGCTACACCTTC	CASSIGQTGGYTF	13	-	TRBV7-9	TRBJ1-2	-
TGTGCCAGCAGCCTAACTGGGACTAGCGGGGAAATCGGCAGGGAGACCCAGTACTTC	CASSLTGTSGEIGRETQYF	19	-	TRBV3-1/TRBV3-2	TRBJ2-5	TRBD2
TGTGCCAGCAGCTTAGGGACTAGCGGGGTAGGTGCAGATACGCAGTATTTT	CASSLGTSGVGADTQYF	17	once	TRBV7-2	TRBJ2-3	TRBD2
TGCGCCAGCAGCGAGGCGGGGGGCTCCTTAGGTGGCTACACCTTC	CASSEAGGSLGGYTF	15	-	TRBV5-1	TRBJ1-2	-
TGTGCCAGCTCACCATACCCGAGCGGACTAGCGGGGAACGAGCAGTACTTC	CASSPYPSGLAGNEQYF	17	-	TRBV18	TRBJ2-7	TRBD2
TGTGCCAGCAGTGTTTCAGGGGGACTGGACACCGGGGAGCTGTTTTTT	CASSVSGGLDTGELFF	16	-	TRBV6-6	TRBJ2-2	-
TGTGCCAGCTCACCTAACGAAATGTCCTATAATTCACCCCTCCACTTT	CASSPNEMSYNSPLHF	16	-	TRBV18	TRBJ1-6	-
TGTGCCAGCAGCGTAGTAGAGGGGCGCACAGATACGCAGTATTTT	CASSVVEGRTDTQYF	15	once	TRBV9	TRBJ2-3	-
TGTGCCAGCTCACAGGGACATAACACTGAAGCTTTCTTT	CASSQGHNTEAFF	13	many	TRBV18	TRBJ1-1	-
TGTGCCAGCAGCCAAGGGACAGGGCCTCAGCCCCAGCATTTT	CASSQGTGPQPQHF	14	-	TRBV3-1/TRBV3-2	TRBJ1-5	TRBD1
TGTGCCAGCAGCACCAGCGGTTACAATGAGCAGTTCTTC	CASSTSGYNEQFF	13	-	TRBV5-4	TRBJ2-1	-
TGTGCCAGCAGTGGGACTAGCGGGAGGCTCCCCTCAGGTGAGCAGTACTTC	CASSGTSGRLPSGEQYF	17	large	TRBV6-2/TRBV6-3	TRBJ2-7	TRBD2
TGTGCCAGCAGGAAAGAGTCAGATACGCAGTATTTT	CASRKESDTQYF	12	-	TRBV4-2	TRBJ2-3	-
TGTGCCAGCAGTTTACAGGGAAATAGCAATCAGCCCCAGCATTTT	CASSLQGNSNQPQHF	15	-	TRBV2	TRBJ1-5	-
TGCAGCGTGAGGGGGAGGACAGGCGATTCCTGGAATGAAAAACTGTTTTTT	CSVRGRTGDSWNEKLFF	17	-	TRBV29-1	TRBJ1-4	TRBD1
TGTGCCAGCAGTCCCCCCGGCTTTCGTGGCTACACCTTC	CASSPPGFRGYTF	13	few	TRBV12-3/TRBV12-4	TRBJ1-2	-
TGTGCCAGCAGTTCCCATGGGACAGGGCTGGACACTGAAGCTTTCTTT	CASSSHGTGLDTEAFF	16	-	TRBV6-2/TRBV6-3	TRBJ1-1	TRBD1
TGTGCCAGCAGCGTACAGGGTGGTAGCACTGAAGCTTTCTTT	CASSVQGGSTEAFF	14	once	TRBV2	TRBJ1-1	-
TGTGCCAGCAGCCAAGATTTCCGGGGGCGGGAGCAGTTCTTC	CASSQDFRGREQFF	14	-	TRBV3-1/TRBV3-2	TRBJ2-1	-
TGCAGCGTTTCTCAGACACGGGGTTCAGAGACCCAGTACTTC	CSVSQTRGSETQYF	14	-	TRBV29-1	TRBJ2-5	-
TGCGCCAGCAGCCAAGATCCGAGCAGGGGGTCTCAGTACGAGCAGTACTTC	CASSQDPSRGSQYEQYF	17	-	TRBV4-3	TRBJ2-7	TRBD1
TGTGCCAGCAGCTGGACTAGCGGGAGGATATACAATGAGCAGTTCTTC	CASSWTSGRIYNEQFF	16	few	TRBV5-4	TRBJ2-1	TRBD2
TGTGCCAGCTCACCTACCGAGCGGGGGAGTCAGCCCCAGCATTTT	CASSPTERGSQPQHF	15	-	TRBV18	TRBJ1-5	-
TGTGCCAGCAGCCCCGAGGGCAGGGGGCTAGCTTTCTTT	CASSPEGRGLAFF	13	-	TRBV7-6	TRBJ1-1	TRBD1
TGCGCCAGCAGCCCCCAAGACAGCACCGGGGAGCTGTTTTTT	CASSPQDSTGELFF	14	-	TRBV5-1	TRBJ2-2	-
TGTGCCAGCAGTCAACAGGGGGCTGGAGAGCAGTACTTC	CASSQQGAGEQYF	13	-	TRBV12-3/TRBV12-4	TRBJ2-7	TRBD1
TGTGCCAGCAGTAAAAGGACTAGCGGGGGGGCAGAGACCCAGTACTTC	CASSKRTSGGAETQYF	16	-	TRBV6-6	TRBJ2-5	TRBD2
TGTGCCAGCAGCTTGGTTTCTGTATACTCTGGAAACACCATATATTTT	CASSLVSVYSGNTIYF	16	-	TRBV5-6	TRBJ1-3	-
TGTGCCAGCAGCTTAGCTTGGGGGCACAATGAGCAGTTCTTC	CASSLAWGHNEQFF	14	-	TRBV7-8	TRBJ2-1	-
TGTGCCAGCAGTATCCGAGGGTTCTCCTACGAGCAGTACTTC	CASSIRGFSYEQYF	14	-	TRBV27	TRBJ2-7	-